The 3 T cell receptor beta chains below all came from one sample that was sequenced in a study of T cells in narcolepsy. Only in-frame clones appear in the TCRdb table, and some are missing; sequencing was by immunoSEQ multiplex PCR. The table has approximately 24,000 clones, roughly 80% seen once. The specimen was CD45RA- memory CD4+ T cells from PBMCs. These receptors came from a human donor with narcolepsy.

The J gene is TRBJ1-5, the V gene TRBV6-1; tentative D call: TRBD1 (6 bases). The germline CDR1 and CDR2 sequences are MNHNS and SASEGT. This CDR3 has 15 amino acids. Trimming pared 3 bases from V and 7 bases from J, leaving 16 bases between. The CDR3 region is CASSEIWAGEQPQHF. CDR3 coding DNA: TGTGCCAGCAGTGAGATATGGGCAGGGGAGCAGCCCCAGCATTTT.

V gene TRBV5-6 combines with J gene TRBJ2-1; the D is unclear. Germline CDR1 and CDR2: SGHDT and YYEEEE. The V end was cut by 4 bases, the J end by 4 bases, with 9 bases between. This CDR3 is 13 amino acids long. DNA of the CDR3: TGTGCCAGCAGCGGGGTCGTATACAATGAGCAGTTCTTC. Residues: CASSGVVYNEQFF.

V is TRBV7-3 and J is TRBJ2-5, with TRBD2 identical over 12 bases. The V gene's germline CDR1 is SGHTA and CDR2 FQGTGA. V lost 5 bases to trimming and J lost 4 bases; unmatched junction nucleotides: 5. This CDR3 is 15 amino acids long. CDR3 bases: TGTGCCAGCAGCCGGACTAGCGGGGCTCGAGAGACCCAGTACTTC. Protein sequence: CASSRTSGARETQYF.